Sequencing of this TCR beta chain was carried out in a study of CD4+ T cells in melanoma. Whole-study results and caveats: CD8+ T cell, macrophage and B cell function reportedly correlated with neoantigen-specific CD4+ T cells. Diverse differentiation states were reported for melanoma neoantigen-specific CD4+ T cells.

A note on this clone: What it binds is unknown. This sample also contains other DNA sequences that code for the same CDR3.

Profiled with immunoSEQ multiplex PCR; TCRdb holds only in-frame clones, not every one. The table includes more than 12,000 clones, 75% to 90% detected once. Sequencing was done on a sample of cells from a culture (not recorded whether cultured in vitro). The sequence came from a human donor with melanoma.

In DNA, the CDR3 is TGCGCCAGCAGCTTGCGCGAGGGTGGCTCTGGAAACACCATATATTTT. Its protein product is CASSLREGGSGNTIYF. The chain recombines TRBV5-1 with TRBJ1-3; D is ambiguous. This CDR3 spans 16 amino acids. Trimming took off 1 base at V and 0 bases at J, with 11 bases between the two ends. The germline V gene has CDR1 SGHRS and CDR2 YFSETQ. Combining the CDR3 with reference TRBV5-1 and TRBJ1-3 gives the whole variable domain KAGVTQTPRYLIKTRGQQVTLSCSPISGHRSVSWYQQTPGQGLQFLFEYFSETQRNKGNFPGRFSGRQFSNSRSEMNVSTLELGDSALYLCASSLREGGSGNTIYFGEGSWLTVV.